The 8 T cell receptor beta chains below were found in one sample sequenced in a study of blood T cell repertoires in COVID-19. The protocol was immunoSEQ multiplex PCR, while the TCRdb copy is restricted to in-frame clones and leaves out a portion. The sample lists more than 250,000 clones; 80% to 85% were seen once. The specimen was PBMCs or T cells enriched from blood (not recorded which). The receptors stem from a man in his forties who had been exposed to COVID-19.

The rearrangement joins TRBV19 to TRBJ2-5, with D maybe TRBD1 (6 bases). CDR3 length: 12 amino acids. The germline V gene encodes CDR1 LNHDA and CDR2 SQIVND (reference sequence). The ends were cut back, 6 bases at V and 4 bases at J, with 9 bases in the middle. CDR3 sequence reads: CASSRGAETQYF. The CDR3, as DNA: TGTGCCAGTAGCAGGGGCGCAGAGACCCAGTACTTC.

This chain joins TRBV30 and TRBJ1-3; no reliable D call. Germline assignment: CDR1 GTSNPN and CDR2 SVGIG (reference sequence). V lost 4 bases, J lost 0 bases, and 10 bases lay in between. This CDR3 is 14 amino acids long. The CDR3 spells CAWNPGFSGNTIYF. The CDR3 bases are TGTGCCTGGAACCCGGGATTCTCTGGAAACACCATATATTTT.

The rearrangement uses TRBV27 and TRBJ2-7, with 8 bases fitting TRBD2. Looked up from germline, CDR1 is MNHEY and CDR2 is SMNVEV (reference sequence). This CDR3 comprises 17 residues. V lost 6 bases and J lost 5; bases outside the gene matches: 18. CDR3 DNA: TGTGCCAGCAGCCCCTCGGGGACTAGTAGTATCAGCCACGAGCAGTACTTC. It codes for CASSPSGTSSISHEQYF.

The chain links TRBV11-2 to TRBJ2-1, with D unclear. The CDR3 runs to 13 residues. Trimming left V 6 bases short and J 9 bases short, with 15 bases between. Germline CDR1 and CDR2: SGHAT and FQNNGV. The CDR3 loop is CASSPVRSSEQFF. CDR3 sequence (DNA): TGTGCCAGCAGTCCCGTAAGGAGTAGTGAGCAGTTCTTC.

The rearrangement uses TRBV7-9 and TRBJ2-1; 10 bases match TRBD2. V dropped 5 bases and J dropped 9; count of bases not matched to a gene: 10. The CDR3 is 15 amino acids. CDR1 and CDR2 from the germline V gene are SEHNR and FQNEAQ (reference sequence). The CDR3 sequence is CASSPPGTSESEQFF. Written as DNA, the CDR3 is TGTGCCAGCAGCCCCCCTGGGACTAGCGAATCTGAGCAGTTCTTC.

Turning to this clone: The junction shows a germline mismatch at one end, possibly a read error. The V and J genes are TRBV10-3 and TRBJ2-4, with TRBD1 as a possible D gene (7 bases). There are 12 residues in the CDR3. The germline gives CDR1 ENHRY, CDR2 SYGVKD. The CDR3 spells CAISVPQPRGDF. The CDR3 DNA is TGTGCCATCAGTGTCCCGCAGCCCAGGGGGGACTTC.

A remark on this clone: The germline gene is not matched at one end of the junction; a read error may be the cause. The CDR3 DNA reads as TGTGCTAGCAGCTTAGACGCGCAAGCCGCGAACACCGGGGAGCTGTTTTTT. Protein sequence: CASSLDAQAANTGELFF. The rearrangement joins TRBV7-7 to TRBJ2-2; D gene ambiguous. In germline, CDR1 is SSHAT, CDR2 FNYEAQ (reference sequence). This CDR3 is built from 17 residues.

CDR3 in amino acids: CASSFPWGRTNTEAFF. CDR3 in DNA: TGTGCCAGCAGCTTCCCTTGGGGGCGGACCAACACTGAAGCTTTCTTT. V usage is TRBV5-8 and J usage is TRBJ1-1; TRBD1 might be the D (6 bases). V gave up 2 bases and J gave up 2 bases, with 16 bases separating them. Per germline, CDR1 SGHTS and CDR2 YDEGEE. This CDR3 contains 16 residues.